A selection of T cell receptor beta chains follows, all from one sample in a study of post-analysis software for immune sequencing data. TCRdb reprocessed the PCR reads with MiXCR, giving one entry per CDR3 protein. The profile shows around 160,000 distinct CDR3 sequences, around 36% of them singletons. Here the sequenced sample was blood, taken after autologous hematopoietic stem cell transplantation. These receptor sequences come from a girl aged 5-17 years with multiple sclerosis. CDR3s include the opening cysteine and the closing phenylalanine or tryptophan. A D gene is named only where the DNA matches it firmly. The size field is filled for only some rows; it gives once, few, many or a size class.

j_call,clone_size,v_call,d_call,cdr3_nt,cdr3_aa
TRBJ2-7,NA,TRBV10-3,TRBD2,TGTGCCATCAGTGACCGACTAGCGGGAGGGTCCTACGAGCAGTACTTC,CAISDRLAGGSYEQYF
TRBJ1-5,many,TRBV6-1,NA,TGTGCCAGCAGTCCCAGGGATCAGCCCCAGCATTTT,CASSPRDQPQHF
TRBJ1-1,NA,TRBV20-1,NA,TGCAGTGCCGGACGGAGTGAGCGGGCTTTCTTT,CSAGRSERAFF
TRBJ2-4,NA,TRBV12-3/TRBV12-4,NA,TGTGCCAGCAAAAACATTCAGTACTTC,CASKNIQYF
TRBJ2-3,NA,TRBV3-1,NA,TGTGCCAGCAGCCAAGGATGGGGCGGTTTCACAGATACGCAGTATTTT,CASSQGWGGFTDTQYF
TRBJ2-5,NA,TRBV28,NA,TGTGCCAGCAGAACAGGGATGGAGACCCAGTACTTC,CASRTGMETQYF
TRBJ2-5,few,TRBV24-1,TRBD1,TGTGCCACCAGTGAAAACCCCCGGACAGGGAGGGAGACCCAGTACTTC,CATSENPRTGRETQYF
TRBJ2-3,few,TRBV20-1,TRBD2,TGCAGTGCCGTGATAGTAGCGGGAGTAAGGACGCAGTATTTT,CSAVIVAGVRTQYF
TRBJ1-1,NA,TRBV20-1,NA,TGCAGTGCGGGGGGGTTGGTGGGGGCTTTCTTT,CSAGGLVGAFF
TRBJ2-7,NA,TRBV5-8,TRBD1,TGTGCCAGCAGCTTTCGGATTTTACAGGGGGCGACCGAGCAGTACTTC,CASSFRILQGATEQYF
TRBJ2-1,few,TRBV7-2,NA,TGTGCCAGCAGCTTGGCACCCGCCGCCTACAATGAGCAGTTCTTC,CASSLAPAAYNEQFF
TRBJ1-6,NA,TRBV12-3/TRBV12-4,TRBD1,TGTGCCAGCAGTTTGGGACAGAAGGATTCACCCCCCCACTTT,CASSLGQKDSPPHF
TRBJ2-5,NA,TRBV7-9,NA,TGTGCCAGCAGCTTAGAGACTCGGGTCGGGGAGACCCAGTACTTC,CASSLETRVGETQYF
TRBJ2-5,NA,TRBV29-1,NA,TGCAGCGTTGAAGACCCCCGGGGGCTGGGGGAGACCCAGTACTTC,CSVEDPRGLGETQYF
TRBJ2-3,few,TRBV5-6,TRBD1,TGTGCCAGCAGCCGAACAGGGGATGTGGACACAGATACGCAGTATTTT,CASSRTGDVDTDTQYF
TRBJ1-2,NA,TRBV7-9,TRBD1,TGTGCCAGCAGCTTTAACAGGGGTGGCTACACCTTC,CASSFNRGGYTF
TRBJ2-5,NA,TRBV7-2,NA,TGTGCCAGCAGCCCTGGACCCTTCCAAGAGACCCAGTACTTC,CASSPGPFQETQYF
TRBJ2-5,NA,TRBV28,TRBD2,TGTGCCAGCAGTTCCGGACTAGCGGAGGGGGCAGAGACCCAGTACTTC,CASSSGLAEGAETQYF
TRBJ2-7,NA,TRBV6-1,NA,TGTGCCAGCAGAGTAGGGATCTACGAGCAGTACTTC,CASRVGIYEQYF
TRBJ1-3,few,TRBV9,NA,TGTGCCAGCAGCGTAACCCCGAAACTCTCTGGAAACACCATATATTTT,CASSVTPKLSGNTIYF
TRBJ2-7,few,TRBV5-1,NA,TGCGCCAGCAGCTTGTTGGGGGAGGCGTCGGGGGAGCAGTACTTC,CASSLLGEASGEQYF
TRBJ2-1,NA,TRBV28,NA,TGTGCCAGCAGTTTCCTTGGGGCTTACTACGAGCAGTTCTTC,CASSFLGAYYEQFF
TRBJ2-5,NA,TRBV6-2/TRBV6-3,NA,TGTGCCAGCGGGGTCGTAGGACAAGAGACCCAGTACTTC,CASGVVGQETQYF
TRBJ1-5,NA,TRBV18,NA,TGTGCCAGCTCACCAGGTGGGGGTAGCAATCAGCCCCAGCATTTT,CASSPGGGSNQPQHF
TRBJ2-3,few,TRBV5-1,NA,TGCGCCAGCAGCTTGGGGGATAAGCGCACAGATACGCAGTATTTT,CASSLGDKRTDTQYF
TRBJ2-7,few,TRBV6-5,TRBD1,TGTGCCAGCAGGATGAGACAGGGTACCTACGAGCAGTACTTC,CASRMRQGTYEQYF
TRBJ2-7,few,TRBV28,TRBD1,TGTGCCAGCAGGAAAACTGGACAGGGGGAAATGTACGAGCAGTACTTC,CASRKTGQGEMYEQYF
TRBJ2-5,NA,TRBV11-2,TRBD2,TGTGCCAGCAGCGCCATCGGAGGGATCTCTAGCGGGGGCCAAGGGACCCAGTACTTC,CASSAIGGISSGGQGTQYF
TRBJ2-5,many,TRBV10-1,NA,TGCGCCACCACAGGCCGGCGGCCCGTGCAGACCCAGTACTTC,CATTGRRPVQTQYF
TRBJ2-5,few,TRBV6-5,NA,TGTGCCAGCAGTTACTCGAACCGGGACTGGGAGACCCAGTACTTC,CASSYSNRDWETQYF
TRBJ2-7,NA,TRBV18,NA,TGTGCCAGCTCATCCTCGGGCGGGACAGCTTACGAGCAGTACTTC,CASSSSGGTAYEQYF
TRBJ1-2,few,TRBV21-1,NA,TGTGCCAGCAGCAAAGCTCCAGTCAACTATGGCTACACCTTC,CASSKAPVNYGYTF
TRBJ2-1,NA,TRBV12-3/TRBV12-4,NA,TGTGCCAGCAGTTTGGCGTTTGAGCAGTTCTTC,CASSLAFEQFF
TRBJ2-7,few,TRBV7-2,NA,TGTGCCAGCAGCTTTCGGGTCGGAGGGCCCGTCGAGCAGTACTTC,CASSFRVGGPVEQYF
TRBJ1-2,NA,TRBV28,NA,TGTGCCAGTCGAGGGAGGGGAAACTATGGCTACACCTTC,CASRGRGNYGYTF